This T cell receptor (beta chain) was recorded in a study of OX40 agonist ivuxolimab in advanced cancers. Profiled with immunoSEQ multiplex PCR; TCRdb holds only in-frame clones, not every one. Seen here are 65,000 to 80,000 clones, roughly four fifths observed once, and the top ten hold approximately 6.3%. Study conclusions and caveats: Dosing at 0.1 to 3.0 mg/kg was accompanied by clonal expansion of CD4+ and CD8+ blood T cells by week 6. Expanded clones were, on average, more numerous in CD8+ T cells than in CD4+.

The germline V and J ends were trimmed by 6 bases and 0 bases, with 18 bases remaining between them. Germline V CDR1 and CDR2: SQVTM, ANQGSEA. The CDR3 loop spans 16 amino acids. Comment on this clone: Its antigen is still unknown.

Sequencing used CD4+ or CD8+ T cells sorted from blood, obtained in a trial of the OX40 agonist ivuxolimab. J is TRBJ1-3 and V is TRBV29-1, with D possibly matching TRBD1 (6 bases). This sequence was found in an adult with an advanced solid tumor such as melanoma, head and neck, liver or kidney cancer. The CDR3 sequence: CSVVGGGTNSGNTIYF. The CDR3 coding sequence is TGCAGCGTCGTCGGAGGGGGGACAAACTCTGGAAACACCATATATTTT.